The next 27 T cell receptor beta chains were all read from a single sample in a study of cytomegalovirus exposure and HLA in healthy donors. Assay: immunoSEQ multiplex PCR; the TCRdb copy retains only in-frame clones and omits some. Of under 200,000 clones listed, roughly 84% are singletons. Sequencing was performed on PBMCs. The source is a man between 18 and 29 years old in good health and CMV-seropositive.

This CDR3 is CASSQERAGNEQFF. Written as DNA, the CDR3 is TGCGCCAGCAGCCAAGAACGAGCGGGGAATGAGCAGTTCTTC. The J gene is TRBJ2-1, the V gene TRBV4-3; TRBD2 matches 7 bases. Germline loops: CDR1 LGHNA, CDR2 YSLEER. The CDR3 contains 14 residues. Trimming removed 0 bases from V and 7 bases from J; junction bases left unmatched: 3.

The V and J genes are TRBV28 and TRBJ1-5; D call uncertain. CDR3 length equals 13 residues. Trimming took 1 base from V and 5 from J, leaving 6 bases between them. Germline V gene sequence: CDR1 MDHEN, CDR2 SYDVKM. CDR3 in DNA: TGTGCCAGCAGTTTATACAGCCATCAGCCCCAGCATTTT. Its translation: CASSLYSHQPQHF.

The chain carries TRBV9 and TRBJ1-3; D ambiguous. V shed 4 bases and J shed 0 bases, with 11 bases lying between them. Germline V lookup: CDR1 SGDLS, CDR2 YYNGEE. This CDR3 is built from 15 residues. The CDR3 reads CASSPSGPSGNTIYF. The CDR3 coding sequence is TGTGCCAGCAGCCCCAGCGGCCCCTCTGGAAACACCATATATTTT.

The V and J genes are TRBV5-5 and TRBJ1-1, with D possibly matching TRBD1 (6 bases). V gave up 0 bases and J gave up 3 bases, with 12 bases separating them. The CDR3 runs to 15 residues. CDR1 SGHKS and CDR2 YYEKEE come from the germline V gene (reference sequence). The DNA of the CDR3 is TGTGCCAGCAGCTTGGCCGGCAGGGGAGACACTGAAGCTTTCTTT. Residues: CASSLAGRGDTEAFF.

The J gene is TRBJ2-3, the V gene TRBV14; TRBD2 aligns across 8 bases. CDR1 SGHDN and CDR2 FVKESK come from the germline V gene. With V trimmed by 4 bases and J by 2 bases, 5 bases remained unmatched. This CDR3 region has 15 residues. The CDR3 reads CASSPLLAATDTQYF. In nucleotides, the CDR3 is TGTGCCAGCAGCCCACTACTAGCGGCCACAGATACGCAGTATTTT.

This chain uses TRBV7-7 with TRBJ2-5, with TRBD2 matching 15 bases. Germline V gene data show CDR1 as SSHAT and CDR2 as FNYEAQ (reference sequence). The CDR3 has 14 amino acids. Germline trimming cut 5 bases from V and 9 bases from J; bases unmatched to any gene: 4. CDR3 region: CASSPGLAGGPQYF. The CDR3 DNA is TGTGCCAGCAGCCCCGGACTAGCGGGAGGGCCCCAGTACTTC. The full variable domain, completed using reference TRBV7-7 and TRBJ2-5, is GAGVSQSPRYKVTKRGQDVTLRCDPISSHATLYWYQQALGQGPEFLTYFNYEAQPDKSGLPSDRFSAERPEGSISTLTIQRTEQRDSAMYRCASSPGLAGGPQYFGPGTRLLVL.

The V and J genes are TRBV7-8 and TRBJ2-7, with 12 bases identical to TRBD1. The CDR3 has 15 amino acids. V was pared by 5 bases and J by 3 bases, with 5 bases of the junction left unmatched. The germline V gene encodes CDR1 SGHVS and CDR2 FQNEAQ. The CDR3 sequence: CASSTGQGALYEQYF. CDR3 DNA sequence: TGTGCCAGCAGCACGGGACAGGGGGCACTCTACGAGCAGTACTTC.

This chain links TRBV5-1 with TRBJ1-1; a possible D gene is TRBD1 (5 bases). This CDR3 region has 16 residues. V was pared by 0 bases and J by 1 base, with 13 bases between. Germline V gives CDR1 SGHRS, CDR2 YFSETQ. The CDR3 bases are TGCGCCAGCAGCTTGGAGTTGGCGACAGCGAACACTGAAGCTTTCTTT. Translated: CASSLELATANTEAFF.

In regard to this clone: Because the CDR3's place on the DNA is in doubt, the DNA is left out and the CDR3 is given as listed by TCRdb. The CDR3 protein is CAWSQFFGSGDHRGYTQYF. The chain couples TRBV30 to TRBJ2-3; the table names TRBD2, a call not compared with the DNA. The CDR3 region is 19 residues in length, termini included. CDR1 GTSNPN and CDR2 SVGIG come from the germline V gene (reference sequence).

V is TRBV27 and J is TRBJ1-1; 7 positions agree with TRBD1. J gave up 3 bases and V 7 bases, and 5 bases lay outside the gene matches. The CDR3 totals 13 residues. The germline gives CDR1 MNHEY, CDR2 SMNVEV (reference sequence). The CDR3 here is CASTDRVDTEAFF. The CDR3 nucleotides read TGTGCCAGCACCGACAGGGTTGACACTGAAGCTTTCTTT.

The chain recombines TRBV7-3 with TRBJ2-3, with D maybe TRBD2 (5 bases). Trimming shortened V by 5 bases and J by 3 bases, and 12 bases separated the two germline ends. The CDR3 runs 14 residues. The germline gives CDR1 SGHTA, CDR2 FQGTGA. The CDR3 DNA sequence: TGTGCCAGCAGCCGACTCCCGGGGACAGATACGCAGTATTTT. Translated, it gives CASSRLPGTDTQYF.

The chain uses TRBV29-1 and TRBJ2-7; D might be TRBD1 (6 bases). The V and J ends lost 4 bases and 1 base respectively, with 14 bases between them. CDR1 and CDR2 from the germline V gene are SQVTM and ANQGSEA. This CDR3 has 14 amino acids. CDR3 nucleotides: TGCAGCGTTGTTACGACAGGAGGATCCTACGAGCAGTACTTC. Translation: CSVVTTGGSYEQYF.

This chain connects TRBV6-6 to TRBJ1-2; the D gene is possibly TRBD1 (5 bases). Trimming removed 5 bases at V and 2 bases at J, with 9 bases between. The V gene's germline CDR1 is MNHNY and CDR2 SVGAGI (reference sequence). This CDR3 spans 13 amino acids. In nucleotides, the CDR3 is TGTGCCAGCAGTCTCAGGGAAAACTATGGCTACACCTTC. It is translated as CASSLRENYGYTF.

The chain couples TRBV15 to TRBJ2-7; the D is unclear. Germline assignment: CDR1 LNHNV and CDR2 YYDKDF (reference sequence). The ends were cut back, 0 bases at V and 2 bases at J, with 11 bases in the middle. The CDR3 runs to 15 residues. This CDR3 is CATSRDRGGTYEQYF. CDR3 DNA sequence: TGTGCCACCAGCAGAGATCGTGGCGGTACCTACGAGCAGTACTTC.

The chain uses TRBV6-5 and TRBJ1-2, with 7 bases aligning to TRBD1. This CDR3 is built from 14 residues. Trimming at V came to 4 bases and at J to 6 bases, leaving 8 bases not matched to a gene. CDR1 is MNHEY and CDR2 is SVGAGI in the germline V gene. In DNA form, the CDR3 reads TGTGCCAGCAGTTTCCTAACAGGGGTGGATGGCTACACCTTC. Its translation is CASSFLTGVDGYTF.

The chain links TRBV7-9 to TRBJ2-7, with D possibly being TRBD2 (7 bases). V was cut by 2 bases and J by 4 bases, with 12 bases left in between. The CDR3 loop spans 14 amino acids. Germline V gene sequence: CDR1 SEHNR, CDR2 FQNEAQ (reference sequence). This CDR3 reads CASSLSGTPYEQYF. In DNA form, the CDR3 reads TGTGCCAGCAGCTTAAGCGGGACACCTTACGAGCAGTACTTC.

This clone showed up just a few times. V usage is TRBV6-6 and J usage is TRBJ2-5, with TRBD1 matching over 7 bases. J was trimmed by 7 bases and V by 7 bases; bases with no gene match: 6. Germline loops: CDR1 MNHNY, CDR2 SVGAGI (reference sequence). The CDR3 has 12 amino acids. The CDR3 protein is CASTRGQPTQYF. CDR3 in DNA: TGTGCCAGCACCCGGGGACAGCCGACCCAGTACTTC.

The chain is built from TRBV18 and TRBJ1-1; TRBD1 is a possible D gene (5 bases). The germline CDR1 and CDR2 sequences are KGHSH and LQKENI. Trimming cost V 3 bases and J 0 bases, with 11 bases left between them. The CDR3 totals 15 residues. For the CDR3, the DNA is TGTGCCAGCTCACCTTCAGGGTTTATGAACACTGAAGCTTTCTTT. Translated: CASSPSGFMNTEAFF.

The rearrangement uses TRBV5-1 and TRBJ2-1; D gene ambiguous. CDR1 is SGHRS and CDR2 is YFSETQ in the germline V gene. This CDR3 is 12 amino acids long. V shed 4 bases and J shed 8 bases, with 10 bases lying between them. This CDR3 is CASSSQVYEQFF. CDR3 DNA sequence: TGCGCCAGCAGCAGTCAGGTATATGAGCAGTTCTTC. Drawing the rest from reference TRBV5-1 and TRBJ2-1, the complete variable domain is KAGVTQTPRYLIKTRGQQVTLSCSPISGHRSVSWYQQTPGQGLQFLFEYFSETQRNKGNFPGRFSGRQFSNSRSEMNVSTLELGDSALYLCASSSQVYEQFFGPGTRLTVL.

This clone has ten or more counts. This CDR3 is CASSELWTSGDTGELFF. The CDR3, as DNA: TGTGCCAGCAGTGAGCTTTGGACTAGCGGGGACACCGGGGAGCTGTTTTTT. This chain joins TRBV6-4 and TRBJ2-2; 12 bases are a match to TRBD2. Germline loops: CDR1 MRHNA, CDR2 SNTAGT. Losses at the gene ends were 3 bases for V and 3 bases for J; bases not matched to a gene: 5. The CDR3 extends over 17 amino acids.

The chain links TRBV7-3 to TRBJ2-5, with TRBD2 matching over 7 bases. The germline V gene encodes CDR1 SGHTA and CDR2 FQGTGA. The CDR3 covers 15 residues. The V segment lost 2 bases and the J segment 0 bases; nucleotides outside the gene matches: 3. The CDR3 here is CASSLGGSDQETQYF. CDR3 sequence (DNA): TGTGCCAGCAGCTTAGGCGGGAGCGACCAAGAGACCCAGTACTTC.

The chain carries TRBV9 and TRBJ2-5; no firm D call. The germline gives CDR1 SGDLS, CDR2 YYNGEE. This CDR3 is built from 14 residues. V lost 3 bases and J 1 base, leaving 10 bases between the germline ends. The CDR3 DNA reads as TGTGCCAGCAGCGCCGAGGTGGGCCAAGAGACCCAGTACTTC. This sequence encodes CASSAEVGQETQYF. Full variable domain (outside the CDR3, taken from reference TRBV9 and TRBJ2-5): DSGVTQTPKHLITATGQRVTLRCSPRSGDLSVYWYQQSLDQGLQFLIQYYNGEERAKGNILERFSAQQFPDLHSELNLSSLELGDSALYFCASSAEVGQETQYFGPGTRLLVL.

The V gene is TRBV9, the J gene TRBJ2-3; 10 bases line up with TRBD2. CDR1 is SGDLS, CDR2 YYNGEE, per germline. The CDR3 contains 17 residues. V was pared by 3 bases and J by 2 bases, with 9 bases of the junction left unmatched. Written as DNA, the CDR3 is TGTGCCAGCAGCGACAAGGTTCTAGCGGGAGACACAGATACGCAGTATTTT. Translated: CASSDKVLAGDTDTQYF.

V gene TRBV7-9 combines with J gene TRBJ2-5; maybe TRBD1 (8 bases). The germline V gene encodes CDR1 SEHNR and CDR2 FQNEAQ (reference sequence). The CDR3 contains 14 residues. Trimming removed 7 bases at V and 4 bases at J, with 16 bases between. DNA for the CDR3: TGTGCCAGCAACATACAGGGGGGGAGAGAGACCCAGTACTTC. Translation gives CASNIQGGRETQYF.

V and J are TRBV4-1 and TRBJ2-1; 10 bases are shared with TRBD2. V gave up 3 bases and J gave up 5 bases; unmatched junction bases: 4. Germline-derived CDR1 and CDR2 are MGHRA and YSYEKL. The CDR3 has 15 amino acids. CDR3 in amino acids: CASSQFGLADNEQFF. Here the CDR3 DNA reads TGCGCCAGCAGCCAGTTTGGACTAGCGGACAATGAGCAGTTCTTC.

The genes are TRBV5-1 and TRBJ2-7; TRBD2 is a possible D gene (6 bases). Germline V CDR1 and CDR2: SGHRS, YFSETQ. The CDR3 extends over 15 amino acids. With 4 bases removed from V and 0 bases from J, the gap between germline ends came to 14 bases. The DNA for the CDR3 is TGCGCCAGCAGCCCCGGGACTGCAAGCTCCTACGAGCAGTACTTC. Translating gives CASSPGTASSYEQYF.

The V gene is TRBV10-3, the J gene TRBJ2-2; 7 positions match TRBD2. From germline, CDR1 is ENHRY and CDR2 SYGVKD. V was clipped by 6 bases and J by 6 bases; unmatched bases: 1. The CDR3 is 12 amino acids. CDR3 protein: CAIRSGAGELFF. In DNA form, the CDR3 reads TGTGCCATCAGGAGCGGGGCCGGGGAGCTGTTTTTT.